These 18 T cell receptor beta chains share one sample of origin, sequenced in a study of T cell repertoires in cytomegalovirus infection (dated by TCRdb to about 2019). This specimen's treatment or condition label, per the study, means: in vitro stimulation with specific CMV peptide epitopes to enrich CMV-specific T cells. Sequencing used an Illumina HiSeq 1500. Through fastp at Q25 and MiXCR, TCRdb rebuilt clones from the public reads, retaining in-frame beta chains. Here each entry gathers all rows of one CDR3 protein and keeps the most common genes and DNA. Counted in this sample were about 310,000 distinct CDR3 sequences; approximately 25% of them appeared once. The top ten clones comprise roughly 13% of the sample. These receptors are not linked to any known antigen. Sequencing was performed on cultured PBMCs, taken from culture after CMV antigen stimulation. Receptor source: a human donor in good health (CMV status not recorded). Some clones in this sample may be carry-over from other donors' samples.

This clonotype was observed a few times. V is TRBV27 and J is TRBJ2-7; 15 positions agree with TRBD2. From germline, CDR1 is MNHEY and CDR2 SMNVEV (reference sequence). Losses at the gene ends were 6 bases for V and 3 bases for J; bases not matched to a gene: 6. This CDR3 region has 16 residues. This chain's CDR3 is CASRTGTSGRSYEQYF. CDR3 DNA: TGTGCCAGCAGGACGGGGACTAGCGGGAGGAGCTACGAGCAGTACTTC.

The chain combines TRBV27 with TRBJ1-2; D may be TRBD1 (5 bases). Trimming cost V 8 bases and J 7 bases, with 32 bases left between them. CDR1 and CDR2 from the germline V gene are MNHEY and SMNVEV (reference sequence). The CDR3 is made up of 18 amino acids. The CDR3 is CASCKDPSLYGGWSGYTF. CDR3 nucleotide sequence: TGTGCCAGCTGTAAGGATCCTAGCCTCTACGGGGGGTGGAGTGGCTACACCTTC.

V gene TRBV12-3 or TRBV12-4 combines with J gene TRBJ1-2; 12 bases align to TRBD1. The CDR3 has 17 amino acids. Losses at the gene ends were 1 base for V and 0 bases for J; bases not matched to a gene: 3. CDR3 sequence (DNA): TGTGCCAGCAGTTTAGGGGACAGGGGGCATTCTAACTATGGCTACACCTTC. This encodes CASSLGDRGHSNYGYTF.

The V call is TRBV2, the J call TRBJ2-3; D is perhaps TRBD1 (7 bases). This CDR3 has 14 amino acids. CDR1 SNHLY and CDR2 FYNNEI come from the germline V gene. V was pared by 3 bases and J by 7 bases, with 14 bases between. In nucleotides, the CDR3 is TGTGCCAGCAGTGACCACAGGGGAGGTTATACGCAGTATTTT. This codes for CASSDHRGGYTQYF.

This clonotype was counted between two and nine times. The gene calls are TRBV10-3 and TRBJ1-1; weak D call: TRBD1 (5 bases). V was pared by 5 bases and J by 3 bases, with 10 bases between. The CDR3 totals 13 residues. CDR1 ENHRY and CDR2 SYGVKD come from the germline V gene. The CDR3 DNA is TGTGCCATCAGTCGAGCGGGGGACACTGAAGCTTTCTTT. Residues: CAISRAGDTEAFF.

This chain connects TRBV11-3 to TRBJ2-1; tentatively, D is TRBD1 or TRBD2 (6 bases each). V was cut by 7 bases and J by 4 bases, with 11 bases left in between. The CDR3 sequence is 13 residues long. Germline lookup yields CDR1 SGHNT and CDR2 YENEEA. CDR3 in DNA: TGTGCCAGCAAGACTAGGGGGTACAATGAGCAGTTCTTC. Translating it yields CASKTRGYNEQFF.

This chain connects TRBV6-2 or TRBV6-3 to TRBJ2-7; possibly TRBD1 for D (6 bases). This CDR3 comprises 17 residues. Germline V lookup: CDR1 MNHEY, CDR2 SVGEGT. Trimming removed 0 bases at V and 3 bases at J, with 18 bases between. CDR3 nucleotides: TGTGCCAGCAGTTACTCTCCGACAGGCCCCCGGAGCTACGAGCAGTACTTC. Its protein is CASSYSPTGPRSYEQYF.

This clonotype appeared many times. The chain uses TRBV27 and TRBJ1-6; TRBD1 is a possible D gene (6 bases). CDR1 is MNHEY, CDR2 SMNVEV, per germline (reference sequence). V was shortened by 2 bases and J by 7 bases, with 15 bases between the two germline ends. There are 16 residues in the CDR3. CDR3 DNA sequence: TGTGCCAGCAGTTTAAAAAGCGGACAGTTAAATTCACCCCTCCACTTT. This gives the protein CASSLKSGQLNSPLHF.

The chain carries TRBV19 and TRBJ1-2; TRBD1 aligns across 9 bases. V was pared by 2 bases and J by 8 bases, with 6 bases of the junction left unmatched. Germline CDR1 LNHDA, CDR2 SQIVND (reference sequence). The CDR3 contains 14 residues. CDR3 sequence (DNA): TGTGCCAGTAGTATAAGGGACAGGGACGAGGGCTACACCTTC. It specifies CASSIRDRDEGYTF.

This clonotype was counted between two and nine times. The chain employs TRBV12-3 or TRBV12-4 and TRBJ2-2, with 9 positions matching TRBD1. After removal of 6 bases from V and 8 bases from J, the junction contained 10 bases not matched to a gene. This CDR3 spans 15 amino acids. CDR3 DNA sequence: TGTGCCAGCAGGGCCCGGGACAGGGCCCGGGGGGAGCTGTTTTTT. It encodes CASRARDRARGELFF.

There are many counts of this clonotype. The chain recombines TRBV11-2 with TRBJ1-3; D gene ambiguous. V was shortened by 5 bases and J by 0 bases, with 8 bases between the two germline ends. CDR1 SGHAT and CDR2 FQNNGV come from the germline V gene. There are 14 residues in the CDR3. The CDR3 coding sequence is TGTGCCAGCAGCCCCGGTGGCTCTGGAAACACCATATATTTT. Amino acids: CASSPGGSGNTIYF. Combining the CDR3 with reference TRBV11-2 and TRBJ1-3 gives the whole variable domain EAGVAQSPRYKIIEKRQSVAFWCNPISGHATLYWYQQILGQGPKLLIQFQNNGVVDDSQLPKDRFSAERLKGVDSTLKIQPAKLEDSAVYLCASSPGGSGNTIYFGEGSWLTVV.

This clonotype has a handful of counts. A junction end diverges from the germline sequence, so it may reflect a read error. The CDR3 loop is CASASGRVTETQYF. CDR3 in DNA: TGTGCCAGCGCCTCGGGACGTGTCACAGAAACGCAGTATTTT. This chain links TRBV7-2 with TRBJ2-3, with D perhaps assigned TRBD1 or TRBD2 (5 bases each). There are 14 residues in the CDR3. Germline V lookup: CDR1 SGHTA, CDR2 FQGNSA. The entire variable domain, with the rest obtained from reference TRBV7-2 and TRBJ2-3, is as follows: GAGVSQSPSNKVTEKGKDVELRCDPISGHTALYWYRQSLGQGLEFLIYFQGNSAPDKSGLPSDRFSAERTGGSVSTLTIQRTQQEDSAVYLCASASGRVTETQYFGPGTRLTVL.

This clonotype was seen ten or more times. This chain uses TRBV12-3 or TRBV12-4 with TRBJ2-6; D uncertain. The CDR3 runs to 11 residues. V was pared by 6 bases and J by 7 bases, with 4 bases between. The CDR3 coding sequence is TGTGCCAGCAGCTCAGCCAACGTCCTGACTTTC. Protein product: CASSSANVLTF.

This clonotype was observed a few times. The genes are TRBV6-2 or TRBV6-3 and TRBJ2-2, with 8 bases that match TRBD1. The CDR3 loop spans 13 amino acids. Per the germline V gene, CDR1 is MNHEY and CDR2 is SVGEGT. The V segment lost 10 bases and the J segment 6 bases; nucleotides outside the gene matches: 7. DNA for the CDR3: TGTGCCACCTGGACAGGGTGGGCCGGGGAGCTGTTTTTT. This codes for CATWTGWAGELFF.

This chain links TRBV27 with TRBJ2-1; 11 positions agree with TRBD1. The CDR3 extends over 18 amino acids. Trimming took 5 bases from V and 0 from J; bases not matched to a gene: 9. Germline CDR1 reads MNHEY; CDR2 reads SMNVEV (reference sequence). CDR3 in DNA: TGTGCCAGCAGTCCTCCGGACAGGGGGCAAAGCTCCTACAATGAGCAGTTCTTC. Its protein product is CASSPPDRGQSSYNEQFF.

The table lists this clonotype with a few counts. The rearrangement links TRBV6-6 to TRBJ1-2; D may be TRBD1 (6 bases). This CDR3 is built from 14 residues. Germline V gene lookup returns CDR1 MNHNY and CDR2 SVGAGI (reference sequence). The V end was cut by 10 bases, the J end by 0 bases, with 15 bases between. The DNA for the CDR3 is TGTGCCACAGGCCAAGGGGGTACTAACTATGGCTACACCTTC. It specifies CATGQGGTNYGYTF.

This clonotype has a handful of counts. The V call is TRBV5-4, the J call TRBJ2-1; no firm D call. The CDR3 has 16 amino acids. CDR1 and CDR2 (germline): SGHNT, YYREEE (reference sequence). V lost 5 bases and J lost 4, with 19 bases in between. The CDR3 spells CASRVATQREYNEQFF. CDR3 DNA: TGTGCCAGCAGAGTGGCCACCCAAAGGGAATACAATGAGCAGTTCTTC. The entire variable domain, with the rest obtained from reference TRBV5-4 and TRBJ2-1, is as follows: ETGVTQSPTHLIKTRGQQVTLRCSSQSGHNTVSWYQQALGQGPQFIFQYYREEENGRGNFPPRFSGLQFPNYSSELNVNALELDDSALYLCASRVATQREYNEQFFGPGTRLTVL.

The chain recombines TRBV7-8 with TRBJ2-1; D unclear. Trimming stripped 5 bases from V and 0 bases from J, with 11 bases between. This CDR3 contains 15 residues. In germline, CDR1 is SGHVS, CDR2 FQNEAQ. The CDR3 DNA is TGTGCCAGCAGCCAATTGGTATCCTCCTACAATGAGCAGTTCTTC. As protein: CASSQLVSSYNEQFF.